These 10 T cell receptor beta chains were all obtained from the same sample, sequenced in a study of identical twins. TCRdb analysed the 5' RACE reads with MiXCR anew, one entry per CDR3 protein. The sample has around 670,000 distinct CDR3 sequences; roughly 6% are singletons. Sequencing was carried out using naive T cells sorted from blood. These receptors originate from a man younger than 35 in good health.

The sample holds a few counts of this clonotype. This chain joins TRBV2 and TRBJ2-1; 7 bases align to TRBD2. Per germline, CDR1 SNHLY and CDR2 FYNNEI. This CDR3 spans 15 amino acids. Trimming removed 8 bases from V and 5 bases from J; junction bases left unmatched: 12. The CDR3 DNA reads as TGTGCCAGCCATGCCGACCGCGGGGGAAACAATGAGCAGTTCTTC. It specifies CASHADRGGNNEQFF.

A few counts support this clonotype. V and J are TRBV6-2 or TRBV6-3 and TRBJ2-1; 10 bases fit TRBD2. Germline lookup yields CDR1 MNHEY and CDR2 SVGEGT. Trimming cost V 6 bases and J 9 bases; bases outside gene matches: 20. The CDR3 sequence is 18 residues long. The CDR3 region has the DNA TGTGCCAGCAGCCGCCGGGACAGTGGTGCTAGCGGGAGTTTTGAGCAGTTCTTC. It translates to CASSRRDSGASGSFEQFF.

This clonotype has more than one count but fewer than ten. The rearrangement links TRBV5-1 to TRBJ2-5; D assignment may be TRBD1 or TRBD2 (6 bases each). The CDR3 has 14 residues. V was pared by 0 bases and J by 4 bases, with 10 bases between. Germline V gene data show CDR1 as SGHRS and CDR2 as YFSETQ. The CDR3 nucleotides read TGCGCCAGCAGCTTGGGCCCGGGGGCAGAGACCCAGTACTTC. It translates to CASSLGPGAETQYF.

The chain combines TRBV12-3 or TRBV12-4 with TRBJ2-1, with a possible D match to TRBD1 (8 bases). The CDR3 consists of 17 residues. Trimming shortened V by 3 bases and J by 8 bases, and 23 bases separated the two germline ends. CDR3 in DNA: TGTGCCAGCAGTTTTGGTCGGGGATCACAGGGGGGGGATGAGCAGTTCTTC. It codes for CASSFGRGSQGGDEQFF.

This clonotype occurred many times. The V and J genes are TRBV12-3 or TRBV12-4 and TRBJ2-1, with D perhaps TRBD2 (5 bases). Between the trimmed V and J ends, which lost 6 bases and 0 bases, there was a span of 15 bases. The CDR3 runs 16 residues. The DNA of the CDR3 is TGTGCCAGCAGCTGGAGGACGGCGAGCTCCTACAATGAGCAGTTCTTC. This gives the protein CASSWRTASSYNEQFF.

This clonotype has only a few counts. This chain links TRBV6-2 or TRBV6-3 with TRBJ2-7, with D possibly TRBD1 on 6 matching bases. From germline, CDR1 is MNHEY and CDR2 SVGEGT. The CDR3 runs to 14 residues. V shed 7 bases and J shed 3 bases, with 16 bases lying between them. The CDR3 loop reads CASKFGQTHYEQYF. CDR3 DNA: TGTGCCAGCAAGTTCGGACAGACTCACTACGAGCAGTACTTC.

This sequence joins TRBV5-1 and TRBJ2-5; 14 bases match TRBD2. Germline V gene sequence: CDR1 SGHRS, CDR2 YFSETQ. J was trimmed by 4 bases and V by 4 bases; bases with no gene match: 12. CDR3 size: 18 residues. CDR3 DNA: TGCGCCAGCAGCCCGGAAGGGACTAGCGGGAGCGCCTTAGAGACCCAGTACTTC. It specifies CASSPEGTSGSALETQYF.

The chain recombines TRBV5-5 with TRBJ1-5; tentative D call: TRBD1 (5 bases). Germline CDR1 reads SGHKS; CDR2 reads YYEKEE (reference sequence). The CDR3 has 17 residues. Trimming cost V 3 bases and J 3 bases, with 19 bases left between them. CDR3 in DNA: TGTGCCAGCAGCTCTAGGCCTCCGGGACTGTTCAATCAGCCCCAGCATTTT. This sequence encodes CASSSRPPGLFNQPQHF.

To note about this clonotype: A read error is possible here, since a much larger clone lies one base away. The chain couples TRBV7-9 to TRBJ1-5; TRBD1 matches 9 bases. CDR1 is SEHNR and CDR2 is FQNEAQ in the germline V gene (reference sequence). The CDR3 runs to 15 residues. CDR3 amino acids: CSSSSTGQGNQPQHF. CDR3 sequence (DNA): TGTTCCAGCAGCTCCACAGGACAGGGGAATCAGCCCCAGCATTTT.

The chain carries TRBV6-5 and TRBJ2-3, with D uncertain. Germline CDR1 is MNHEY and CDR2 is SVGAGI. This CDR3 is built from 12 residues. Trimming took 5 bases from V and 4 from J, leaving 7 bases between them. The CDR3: CASSAAADTQYF. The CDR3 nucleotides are TGTGCCAGCAGTGCCGCCGCAGATACGCAGTATTTT.